The 4 T cell receptor beta chains presented below share a single source sample, sequenced in a study of blood T cell repertoires in COVID-19. Measured with immunoSEQ multiplex PCR; TCRdb has only the in-frame clones, and not every one. The sample carries over 400,000 clones, around 85% recorded once. Sequencing input: PBMCs or T cells enriched from blood (not recorded which). The receptors come from a woman aged 55-69 years who had recovered from COVID-19.

The rearrangement uses TRBV6-5 and TRBJ1-1; 8 bases map to TRBD1. This CDR3 comprises 14 residues. The germline V gene has CDR1 MNHEY and CDR2 SVGAGI. The V segment lost 7 bases and the J segment 4 bases; nucleotides outside the gene matches: 8. CDR3 bases: TGTGCCAGCACCCTGACAGGGGTGGGCACTGAAGCTTTCTTT. Translation gives CASTLTGVGTEAFF.

The chain has TRBV4-2 and TRBJ2-2; the match to TRBD2 covers 9 bases. Trimming removed 3 bases from V and 7 bases from J; junction bases left unmatched: 9. The CDR3 runs to 16 residues. Germline V gives CDR1 LGHNA, CDR2 YNFKEQ. The CDR3 DNA follows: TGTGCCAGCAGCCACGAGGGCGGGGGGGCCGACGGGGAGCTGTTTTTT. Its translation is CASSHEGGGADGELFF.

The chain is built from TRBV5-1 and TRBJ2-6; the match to TRBD1 covers 8 bases. The germline V gene encodes CDR1 SGHRS and CDR2 YFSETQ. The length of the CDR3 is 16 residues. V was clipped by 2 bases and J by 2 bases; unmatched bases: 3. CDR3 region: CASSFTGGAGANVLTF. In DNA form, the CDR3 reads TGCGCCAGCAGCTTCACAGGGGGAGCTGGGGCCAACGTCCTGACTTTC.

This clone occurred once. The chain's CDR3 is CASSPGTSFLGYIQYF. CDR3 in DNA: TGTGCCAGCAGCCCCGGGACTAGCTTCCTTGGGTACATTCAGTACTTC. The chain has TRBV7-2 and TRBJ2-4; 9 bases map to TRBD2. The V gene's germline CDR1 is SGHTA and CDR2 FQGNSA. The CDR3 consists of 16 residues. With V trimmed by 5 bases and J by 8 bases, 13 bases remained unmatched.